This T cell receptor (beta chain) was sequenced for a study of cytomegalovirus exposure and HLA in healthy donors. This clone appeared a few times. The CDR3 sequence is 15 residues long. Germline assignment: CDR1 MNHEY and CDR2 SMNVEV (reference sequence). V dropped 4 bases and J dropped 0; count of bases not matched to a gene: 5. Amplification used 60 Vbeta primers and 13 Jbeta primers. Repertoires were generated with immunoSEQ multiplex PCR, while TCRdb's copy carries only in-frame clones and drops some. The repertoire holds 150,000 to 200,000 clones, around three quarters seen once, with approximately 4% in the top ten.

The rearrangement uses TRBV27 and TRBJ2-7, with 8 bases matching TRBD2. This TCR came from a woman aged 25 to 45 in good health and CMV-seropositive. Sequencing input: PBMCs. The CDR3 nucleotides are TGTGCCAGCAGTTCGATAGCGGGGTACTCCTACGAGCAGTACTTC. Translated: CASSSIAGYSYEQYF.